The 22 T cell receptor beta chains reported below all come from one sample, sequenced in a study of technical replicates of blood from a handful of donors. The protocol was immunoSEQ multiplex PCR, while the TCRdb copy is restricted to in-frame clones and leaves out a portion. The sample gives more than 65,000 clones, 80% to 90% of which show up once; around 4.6% is in the top ten. The sample taken for sequencing was PBMCs. The origin of the receptors is a human donor in good health. Some clones in this sample may be carry-over from other donors' samples.

The rearrangement links TRBV18 to TRBJ1-6; 7 bases line up with TRBD1. V was pared by 6 bases and J by 14 bases, with 4 bases of the junction left unmatched. Germline V lookup: CDR1 KGHSH, CDR2 LQKENI. The CDR3 runs to 11 residues. In DNA form, the CDR3 reads TGTGCCAGCTCGCCTGGACAGGCCCTCCACTTT. Amino acids: CASSPGQALHF.

The chain recombines TRBV4-3 with TRBJ2-7, with D uncertain. Germline V gene sequence: CDR1 LGHNA, CDR2 YSLEER. Trimming removed 4 bases from V and 4 bases from J, with 17 bases in between. This CDR3 spans 15 amino acids. CDR3 amino acids: CASSPSRTYNYEQYF. CDR3 in DNA: TGCGCCAGCAGCCCCTCCCGTACCTATAATTACGAGCAGTACTTC.

The V and J genes are TRBV5-1 and TRBJ2-5; 12 bases fit TRBD2. Trimming took 2 bases from V and 4 from J; bases not matched to a gene: 6. This CDR3 comprises 16 residues. Germline CDR1 and CDR2: SGHRS and YFSETQ. CDR3 coding DNA: TGCGCCAGCAGCTTAGGCGGACTAGCGGGGCGAGAGACCCAGTACTTC. This gives the protein CASSLGGLAGRETQYF. Full variable domain (outside the CDR3, taken from reference TRBV5-1 and TRBJ2-5): KAGVTQTPRYLIKTRGQQVTLSCSPISGHRSVSWYQQTPGQGLQFLFEYFSETQRNKGNFPGRFSGRQFSNSRSEMNVSTLELGDSALYLCASSLGGLAGRETQYFGPGTRLLVL.

The chain uses TRBV14 and TRBJ2-6; 7 bases line up with TRBD1. The CDR3 is made up of 19 amino acids. CDR1 and CDR2 (germline): SGHDN, FVKESK. V shed 0 bases and J 4 bases; nucleotides not matched to a gene: 12. The CDR3 coding sequence is TGTGCCAGCAGCCAAGACCTCCGGGACAGTCTCCCCGGGGCCAACGTCCTGACTTTC. It yields the protein CASSQDLRDSLPGANVLTF.

The chain is built from TRBV5-1 and TRBJ2-7; the D gene is possibly TRBD2 (5 bases). V shed 4 bases and J shed 3 bases, with 11 bases lying between them. Per the germline V gene, CDR1 is SGHRS and CDR2 is YFSETQ. The CDR3 totals 13 residues. CDR3 region: CASSQGRDYEQYF. Written as DNA, the CDR3 is TGCGCCAGCAGCCAAGGCCGGGACTACGAGCAGTACTTC.

The chain has TRBV19 and TRBJ1-6, with 7 bases lining up with TRBD1. The CDR3 is 16 amino acids. With 5 bases clipped from V and 7 bases from J, the junction kept 11 bases outside the gene matches. Germline values: CDR1 LNHDA, CDR2 SQIVND (reference sequence). Here the CDR3 DNA reads TGTGCCAGTAGTGAGGAAGGGGGCCCCCGGAATTCACCCCTCCACTTT. Amino acids: CASSEEGGPRNSPLHF.

This clone has just a few counts. The J gene is TRBJ1-6, the V gene TRBV6-5; TRBD1 might be the D (5 bases). There are 15 residues in the CDR3. V was clipped by 0 bases and J by 5 bases, with 8 bases between them. Germline V CDR1 and CDR2: MNHEY, SVGAGI. This CDR3 reads CASSYSGGDNSPLHF. CDR3 sequence (DNA): TGTGCCAGCAGTTACTCGGGGGGGGATAATTCACCCCTCCACTTT.

The chain uses TRBV7-2 and TRBJ2-3, with TRBD2 as a possible D gene (7 bases). Per germline, CDR1 SGHTA and CDR2 FQGNSA. This CDR3 is 16 amino acids long. Trimming shortened V by 1 base and J by 3 bases, and 14 bases separated the two germline ends. CDR3 amino acids: CASSLEGGGRTDTQYF. In DNA form, the CDR3 reads TGTGCCAGCAGCTTAGAAGGCGGGGGCCGGACAGATACGCAGTATTTT.

This chain links TRBV11-2 with TRBJ2-3; D possibly corresponds to TRBD2 (6 bases). The CDR3 sequence is 14 residues long. Trimming took 3 bases from V and 6 from J, leaving 13 bases between them. CDR1 is SGHAT and CDR2 is FQNNGV in the germline V gene. CDR3 residues: CASSFRGRSDTQYF. As DNA, the CDR3 is TGTGCCAGCAGCTTTCGGGGGAGGAGTGATACGCAGTATTTT.

J is TRBJ2-7 and V is TRBV5-4; perhaps TRBD2 as D (6 bases). The CDR3 runs 15 residues. Trimming removed 3 bases from V and 3 bases from J, with 16 bases in between. Germline CDR1 SGHNT, CDR2 YYREEE (reference sequence). This CDR3 is CASSWGSSVNYEQYF. The CDR3 bases are TGTGCCAGCAGCTGGGGGTCTAGCGTCAACTACGAGCAGTACTTC.

On this clone itself: One end of the junction is discordant with germline, which a read error may explain. The chain uses TRBV7-9 and TRBJ1-1; 8 bases fit TRBD1. Germline CDR1 and CDR2: SEHNR and FQNEAQ (reference sequence). This CDR3 has 12 amino acids. CDR3 sequence (DNA): TGTGCCAGCAGTTTCGACAGGGGTGAATCTTTCTTT. As protein: CASSFDRGESFF.

There are a few counts of this clone. The V and J genes are TRBV6-5 and TRBJ2-5; D remains ambiguous. The germline V gene has CDR1 MNHEY and CDR2 SVGAGI. This CDR3 contains 13 residues. V dropped 6 bases and J dropped 7 bases, with 15 bases sitting between them. CDR3 region: CASSPPPFGTQYF. The CDR3 nucleotides are TGTGCCAGCAGCCCACCCCCCTTCGGGACCCAGTACTTC.

The genes are TRBV27 and TRBJ1-4; 8 bases are shared with TRBD1. The CDR3 is made up of 14 amino acids. Germline V CDR1 and CDR2: MNHEY, SMNVEV (reference sequence). V trimming: 6 bases; J trimming: 4 bases; junction bases outside the gene matches: 4. DNA for the CDR3: TGTGCCAGCAGACCACAGGGGGGTAATGAAAAACTGTTTTTT. Encoded protein: CASRPQGGNEKLFF. The full variable domain, in which reference TRBV27 and TRBJ1-4 provide the parts outside the CDR3, is EAQVTQNPRYLITVTGKKLTVTCSQNMNHEYMSWYRQDPGLGLRQIYYSMNVEVTDKGDVPEGYKVSRKEKRNFPLILESPSPNQTSLYFCASRPQGGNEKLFFGSGTQLSVL.

The V and J genes are TRBV13 and TRBJ1-3, with TRBD1 matching over 9 bases. Germline CDR1 reads PRHDT; CDR2 reads FYEKMQ (reference sequence). The CDR3 has 16 amino acids. V lost 3 bases and J lost 4; bases outside the gene matches: 7. The CDR3 sequence is CASSFSGTGSGNTIYF. The CDR3 DNA sequence: TGTGCCAGCAGCTTCTCCGGGACAGGGAGCGGAAACACCATATATTTT.

Written as DNA, the CDR3 is TGTGCCAGCAGCTTAGCACGGGGGATTACTCACAATGAGCAGTTCTTC. This codes for CASSLARGITHNEQFF. The chain links TRBV7-9 to TRBJ2-1; TRBD2 is a possible D gene (6 bases). Trimming removed 0 bases from V and 5 bases from J, with 14 bases in between. Germline V lookup: CDR1 SEHNR, CDR2 FQNEAQ (reference sequence). CDR3 length: 16 amino acids.

The V and J genes are TRBV4-2 and TRBJ2-7; D gene uncertain. This CDR3 contains 13 residues. V was trimmed by 1 base and J by 5 bases, leaving 9 bases between them. Germline V lookup: CDR1 LGHNA, CDR2 YNFKEQ. The CDR3 sequence is CASSQVLSDEQYF. The CDR3 DNA is TGTGCCAGCAGCCAAGTCCTCTCGGACGAGCAGTACTTC.

This clone has just one count. The chain has TRBV6-5 and TRBJ2-2, with TRBD1 as a possible D gene (6 bases). The CDR3 has 15 residues. The germline V and J ends were trimmed by 2 bases and 1 base, with 8 bases remaining between them. The germline V gene encodes CDR1 MNHEY and CDR2 SVGAGI. Here the CDR3 reads CASSYRQVNTGELFF. Written as DNA, the CDR3 is TGTGCCAGCAGTTACCGACAGGTGAACACCGGGGAGCTGTTTTTT.

The rearrangement links TRBV23-1 to TRBJ2-5, with 11 bases fitting TRBD2. TRBV23-1 has ORF status, its function being uncertain. The CDR3 covers 14 residues. The junction had 5 bases not matched to a gene; V was cut back by 8 bases and J by 3 bases. CDR3 in amino acids: CASQGLAEKETQYF. In DNA, the CDR3 is TGCGCCAGCCAGGGACTAGCGGAAAAAGAGACCCAGTACTTC.

The V gene is TRBV5-5, the J gene TRBJ1-1; 7 positions match TRBD1. Germline loops: CDR1 SGHKS, CDR2 YYEKEE (reference sequence). This CDR3 region has 13 residues. Trimming cost V 7 bases and J 5 bases; bases outside gene matches: 8. The CDR3 loop is CASESGGNTEAFF. The CDR3, as DNA: TGTGCCAGCGAGTCAGGGGGGAATACTGAAGCTTTCTTT.

The chain employs TRBV5-1 and TRBJ2-6, with a weak D call TRBD1 (6 bases). Per germline, CDR1 SGHRS and CDR2 YFSETQ. The CDR3 has 15 amino acids. Trimming removed 4 bases at V and 4 bases at J, with 12 bases between. The CDR3 spells CASSPTGSGANVLTF. The CDR3 region has the DNA TGCGCCAGCAGCCCAACAGGGTCAGGGGCCAACGTCCTGACTTTC.

The V gene is TRBV7-2, the J gene TRBJ2-3, with D hard to call. Per germline, CDR1 SGHTA and CDR2 FQGNSA. The CDR3 spans 14 residues. Trimming pared 7 bases from V and 3 bases from J, leaving 14 bases between. CDR3 amino acids: CASTTPGWTDTQYF. The CDR3 DNA reads as TGTGCCAGCACCACTCCCGGTTGGACAGATACGCAGTATTTT.

This clone has just one count. This chain connects TRBV19 to TRBJ2-2, with D tentatively TRBD1 (6 bases). The germline gives CDR1 LNHDA, CDR2 SQIVND (reference sequence). The CDR3 loop spans 14 amino acids. V lost 10 bases to trimming and J lost 0 bases, with 12 bases between them. The DNA for the CDR3 is TGTGCCACACCGACAGGCCCGAACACCGGGGAGCTGTTTTTT. It translates to CATPTGPNTGELFF.